The 17 T cell receptor beta chains below all came from one sample that was sequenced in a study of post-analysis software for immune sequencing data. The study's findings and limits: Four to six TRBV segments were significantly more frequent in patients than in controls. TRBV5-6, TRBV5-1 and TRBV20-1 were among these segments.

Unique molecular identifiers featured in each of the TCR beta cDNA libraries. TCRdb used MiXCR to reprocess the PCR reads, holding one entry per CDR3 protein. Among more than 450,000 distinct CDR3 sequences listed, under 40% were seen once. These TCRs are of unknown antigen specificity. Source material: blood. These receptors all stem from a girl between 2 and 17 years old with multiple sclerosis.

This chain joins TRBV10-3 and TRBJ2-1; 12 bases map to TRBD2. Trimming at V came to 3 bases and at J to 7 bases, leaving 4 bases not matched to a gene. Germline CDR1 and CDR2: ENHRY and SYGVKD. The CDR3 length is 15 residues. This CDR3 reads CAISDPSGGANEQFF. The CDR3 DNA follows: TGTGCCATCAGTGACCCTAGCGGGGGGGCGAATGAGCAGTTCTTC.

Notes on this clonotype: The junction differs from germline at one of its ends, possibly a read error. The chain joins TRBV4-1 to TRBJ2-4; the D is unclear. The CDR3 has 13 residues. From germline, CDR1 is MGHRA and CDR2 YSYEKL. The DNA of the CDR3 is TGCGCCAGCAGCCAAGACCCCAACTACGAGCAGAACTTC. Its translation is CASSQDPNYEQNF.

CDR3 residues: CASSLTWAMNTEAFF. In DNA, the CDR3 is TGTGCCAGCAGTTTAACCTGGGCCATGAACACTGAAGCTTTCTTT. This chain connects TRBV27 to TRBJ1-1; no reliable D call. The CDR3 is made up of 15 amino acids. Looked up from germline, CDR1 is MNHEY and CDR2 is SMNVEV (reference sequence). The germline V and J ends were trimmed by 2 bases and 0 bases, with 10 bases remaining between them.

The chain uses TRBV6-6 and TRBJ2-3, with D possibly TRBD2 on 5 matching bases. Germline V lookup: CDR1 MNHNY, CDR2 SVGAGI (reference sequence). Trimming left V 0 bases short and J 0 bases short, with 13 bases between. The length of the CDR3 is 17 residues. CDR3 loop: CASSYSDGRDSTDTQYF. The DNA for the CDR3 is TGTGCCAGCAGTTACTCGGACGGTCGGGATAGCACAGATACGCAGTATTTT.

A few counts support this clonotype. The chain joins TRBV7-2 to TRBJ1-2, with D hard to call. The V end lost 7 bases, the J end lost 5 bases, and 17 bases lay between the germline ends. The CDR3 covers 14 residues. Per germline, CDR1 SGHTA and CDR2 FQGNSA. CDR3 nucleotide sequence: TGTGCCAGCACCCCGAGGCAGCCCCCATATGGCTACACCTTC. It is translated as CASTPRQPPYGYTF. Together with reference TRBV7-2 and TRBJ1-2, the CDR3 gives the full variable domain: GAGVSQSPSNKVTEKGKDVELRCDPISGHTALYWYRQSLGQGLEFLIYFQGNSAPDKSGLPSDRFSAERTGGSVSTLTIQRTQQEDSAVYLCASTPRQPPYGYTFGSGTRLTVV.

This chain links TRBV28 with TRBJ2-1, with 7 bases that match TRBD2. The CDR3 has 15 amino acids. Trimming removed 8 bases from V and 4 bases from J; junction bases left unmatched: 11. In germline, CDR1 is MDHEN, CDR2 SYDVKM. CDR3 coding DNA: TGTGCCAGCGGGAAAAGCGGGGCGCGGTACAATGAGCAGTTCTTC. As protein: CASGKSGARYNEQFF.

Comments on this clonotype: Since no conserved phenylalanine or tryptophan closes the CDR3, a read error is the likely cause. The chain employs TRBV7-2 and TRBJ2-1; D gene ambiguous. The CDR3 runs to 11 residues. Germline V gene data show CDR1 as SGHTA and CDR2 as FQGNSA. Trimming removed 2 bases from V and 6 bases from J, with 2 bases in between. The CDR3 bases are TGTGCCAGCAGCTTACCCAATGAGCAGTTCTTA. It encodes CASSLPNEQFL.

The V gene is TRBV14, the J gene TRBJ2-6; tentatively, D is TRBD2 (5 bases). The CDR3 has 18 amino acids. From germline, CDR1 is SGHDN and CDR2 FVKESK. Trimming took 2 bases from V and 4 from J, leaving 18 bases between them. The DNA of the CDR3 is TGTGCCAGCAGCCAATTATCGATTTCACTAGGAGGGGCCAACGTCCTGACTTTC. Protein: CASSQLSISLGGANVLTF.

This clonotype turned up a few times. This chain connects TRBV6-6 to TRBJ2-1; D not certain. Germline V gives CDR1 MNHNY, CDR2 SVGAGI (reference sequence). V dropped 0 bases and J dropped 7 bases, with 7 bases sitting between them. The CDR3 covers 13 residues. CDR3 in amino acids: CASSYSRVNEQFF. In DNA, the CDR3 is TGTGCCAGCAGTTACTCGAGAGTGAATGAGCAGTTCTTC.

This chain joins TRBV10-3 and TRBJ2-3; the D is unclear. Looked up from germline, CDR1 is ENHRY and CDR2 is SYGVKD. The CDR3 has 12 residues. V was pared by 4 bases and J by 5 bases, with 7 bases between. This CDR3 reads CAISVDGDTQYF. Written as DNA, the CDR3 is TGTGCCATCAGTGTCGATGGAGATACGCAGTATTTT.

This clonotype was recorded a few times. The genes are TRBV20-1 and TRBJ2-5, with D tentatively TRBD2 (6 bases). The CDR3 contains 14 residues. The V gene's germline CDR1 is DFQATT and CDR2 SNEGSKA (reference sequence). V lost 0 bases and J 5 bases, leaving 13 bases between the germline ends. CDR3 nucleotides: TGCAGTGCTAGAGATAGCGCAGGGAGGGAGACCCAGTACTTC. This encodes CSARDSAGRETQYF.

Comment on this clonotype: Because it lacks the conserved phenylalanine or tryptophan at the end, this CDR3 is likely a read error. The V call is TRBV5-1, the J call TRBJ2-7; 8 nucleotides match TRBD2. This CDR3 has 15 amino acids. CDR1 is SGHRS, CDR2 YFSETQ, per germline. V lost 3 bases, J lost 3 bases, and 8 bases stayed unmatched. The CDR3: CASSSGTSGDYEQYI. The CDR3 region has the DNA TGCGCCAGCAGCTCGGGAACTAGCGGAGACTACGAGCAGTACATC.

This chain connects TRBV5-1 to TRBJ2-1, with TRBD2 as a possible D gene (6 bases). Germline assignment: CDR1 SGHRS and CDR2 YFSETQ. Trimming cost V 1 base and J 9 bases, with 14 bases left between them. This CDR3 contains 14 residues. The CDR3 DNA sequence: TGCGCCAGCAGCTTGCAACTAGCTAGTGCTGAGCAGTTCTTC. It yields the protein CASSLQLASAEQFF.

This clonotype was seen a few times. The rearrangement joins TRBV11-2 to TRBJ2-5; perhaps TRBD2 as D (7 bases). This CDR3 contains 15 residues. V lost 1 base to trimming and J lost 5 bases, with 14 bases between them. The germline V gene encodes CDR1 SGHAT and CDR2 FQNNGV. CDR3 in DNA: TGTGCCAGCAGCTTAGGTCGGGGGGCGGACGAGACCCAGTACTTC. The encoded protein is CASSLGRGADETQYF. Supplemented by reference TRBV11-2 and TRBJ2-5, the full variable domain reads EAGVAQSPRYKIIEKRQSVAFWCNPISGHATLYWYQQILGQGPKLLIQFQNNGVVDDSQLPKDRFSAERLKGVDSTLKIQPAKLEDSAVYLCASSLGRGADETQYFGPGTRLLVL.

The table lists this clonotype with a count of one. The V gene is TRBV4-1, the J gene TRBJ2-7, with TRBD1 identical over 11 bases. The J call may be wrong; the DNA end is better matched by TRBJ2-4. The germline CDR1 and CDR2 sequences are MGHRA and YSYEKL. This CDR3 spans 16 amino acids. The DNA of the CDR3 is TGCGCCAGCAGCCACCTCGGACAGGGGGCGGAAAACATTCAGTACTTC. Translating it yields CASSHLGQGAENIQYF.

V gene TRBV4-2 combines with J gene TRBJ2-6; no clear D. Per the germline V gene, CDR1 is LGHNA and CDR2 is YNFKEQ. The V end lost 0 bases, the J end lost 0 bases, and 12 bases lay between the germline ends. This CDR3 comprises 18 residues. CDR3 sequence: CASSQDVRRGSGANVLTF. CDR3 coding DNA: TGTGCCAGCAGCCAAGATGTTCGTCGCGGCTCTGGGGCCAACGTCCTGACTTTC.

This clonotype was counted between two and nine times. The J gene is TRBJ2-5, the V gene TRBV5-1; 8 bases fit TRBD2. The CDR3 is 16 residues long. Germline values: CDR1 SGHRS, CDR2 YFSETQ. V lost 3 bases, J lost 5 bases, and 12 bases stayed unmatched. The CDR3 sequence is CASSSEILAEGETQYF. CDR3 nucleotide sequence: TGCGCCAGCAGCTCCGAGATACTAGCGGAGGGGGAGACCCAGTACTTC.